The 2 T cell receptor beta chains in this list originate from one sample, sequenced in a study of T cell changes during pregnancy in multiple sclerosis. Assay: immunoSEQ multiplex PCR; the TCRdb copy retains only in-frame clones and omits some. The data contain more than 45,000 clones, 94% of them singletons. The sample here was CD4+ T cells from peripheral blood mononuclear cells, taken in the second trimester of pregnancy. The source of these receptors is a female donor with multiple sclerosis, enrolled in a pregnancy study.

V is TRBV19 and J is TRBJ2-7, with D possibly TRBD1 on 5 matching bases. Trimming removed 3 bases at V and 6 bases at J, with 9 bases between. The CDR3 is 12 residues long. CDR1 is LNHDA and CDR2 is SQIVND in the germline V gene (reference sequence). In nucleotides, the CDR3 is TGTGCCAGTAGTATTATAAGGGGCGAGCAGTACTTC. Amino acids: CASSIIRGEQYF.

The CDR3 loop is CASSLGDRGNNGYTF. CDR3 in DNA: TGCGCCAGCAGCTTAGGGGACAGGGGGAACAATGGCTACACCTTC. The chain is built from TRBV5-1 and TRBJ1-2, with TRBD1 identical over 11 bases. V was clipped by 2 bases and J by 6 bases; unmatched bases: 6. The CDR3 extends over 15 amino acids. In germline, CDR1 is SGHRS, CDR2 YFSETQ.